This T cell receptor beta chain was sequenced for a study of cytomegalovirus exposure and HLA in healthy donors. Whole-study context: Genetic ancestry analysis placed over 65% of the roughly 400 donors that were genotyped in the Caucasian-associated cluster.

V lost 2 bases to trimming and J lost 7 bases, with 11 bases between them. Germline assignment: CDR1 SGHNT and CDR2 YENEEA. The CDR3 loop spans 13 amino acids. Study-level findings and limits: In vitro checks showed that three CMV-associated chains really do target CMV antigens. Cytomegalovirus status was reportedly diagnosed by the classifier with high sensitivity and specificity. Earlier analysis yielded a pattern in which most TCR beta V segments were productive about 87% or about 30% of the time.

The PCR used 60 Vbeta and 13 Jbeta primers. The repertoire was sequenced with immunoSEQ multiplex PCR; TCRdb's copy has only in-frame clones and lacks some. The table shows approximately 170,000 clones, with roughly four fifths occurring only once. On this clone: The antigen remains unidentified.

The V gene is TRBV11-3, the J gene TRBJ1-1; TRBD1 is a possible D gene (6 bases). The sample consisted of PBMCs. The source of this sequence is a woman between 40 and 55 years old in good health and CMV-seronegative. The CDR3 DNA sequence: TGTGCCAGCAGCTTATTTCAACAGGGTGAAGCTTTCTTT. It codes for CASSLFQQGEAFF.